The clone carrying this T cell receptor beta chain was seen at least ten times. The antigen remains undetermined. Germline and junction disagree at one end, which may indicate a read error. This entry belongs to a study of tumor and adjacent non-tumor tissue in lung cancer. Overall study context: Patients comprised eleven to twelve adenocarcinoma, a couple of squamous cell carcinoma and 1 small cell lung cancer. The patients, about nine men and about 5 women, were roughly 30 to 80 with stage I to III disease. Study observations and caveats: Patients with more diverse tumor TCRs had worse survival.

CDR1 and CDR2 (germline): MNHNS, SASEGT. This CDR3 is built from 13 residues. A modified ARM-PCR protocol with three rounds of nested PCR amplified TCRbeta. TCRdb re-called the multiplex PCR reads through MiXCR, storing one row per CDR3 protein. Here the sample spans more than 60,000 distinct CDR3 sequences, 60% to 85% being singletons. The template was RNA from unsorted bulk tissue. Newly diagnosed lung cancer patients had thoracic surgery in China, August–late 2014, without prior chemotherapy. This TCR came from a woman aged 45-60 years with non-small cell lung cancer. The source material was lung tumor tissue. The chain uses TRBV6-1 and TRBJ2-2; D perhaps matches TRBD2 (5 bases). In nucleotides, the CDR3 is TGTGCCAGCAGTGACGGGAACACCCGGGAGCTGTTTTTT. This codes for CASSDGNTRELFF.